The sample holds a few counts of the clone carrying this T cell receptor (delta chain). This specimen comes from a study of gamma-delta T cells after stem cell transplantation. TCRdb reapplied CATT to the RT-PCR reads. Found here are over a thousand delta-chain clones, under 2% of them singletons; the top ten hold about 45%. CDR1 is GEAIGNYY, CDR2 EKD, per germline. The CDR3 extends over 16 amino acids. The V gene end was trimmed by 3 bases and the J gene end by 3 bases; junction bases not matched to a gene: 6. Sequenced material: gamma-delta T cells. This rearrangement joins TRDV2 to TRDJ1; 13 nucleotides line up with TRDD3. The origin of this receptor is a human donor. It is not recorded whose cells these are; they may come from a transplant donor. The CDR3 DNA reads TGTGCCTGTGACGACGTACTGGGGGATACGGCCGATAAACTCATCTTT. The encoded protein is CACDDVLGDTADKLIF.